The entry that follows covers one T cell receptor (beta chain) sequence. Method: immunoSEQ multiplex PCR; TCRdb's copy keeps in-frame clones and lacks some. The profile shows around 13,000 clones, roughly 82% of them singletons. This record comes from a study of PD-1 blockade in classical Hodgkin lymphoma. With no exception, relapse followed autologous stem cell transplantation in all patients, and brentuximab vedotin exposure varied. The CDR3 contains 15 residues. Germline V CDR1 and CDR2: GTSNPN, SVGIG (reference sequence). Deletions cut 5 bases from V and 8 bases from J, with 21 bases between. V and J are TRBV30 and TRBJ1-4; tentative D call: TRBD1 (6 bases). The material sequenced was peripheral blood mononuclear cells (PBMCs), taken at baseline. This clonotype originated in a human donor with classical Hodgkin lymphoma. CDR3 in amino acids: CAWQAPGQGIEKLFF. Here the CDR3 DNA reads TGTGCCTGGCAAGCGCCGGGACAAGGGATCGAAAAACTGTTTTTT.